This TCR beta chain was sequenced during a study of CD8+CD57+ T cells in acquired aplastic anemia. This clonotype showed up just a few times. A much more abundant neighbour one base away suggests this may be a read error. The template used for profiling TCR beta VDJ and CDR3 was genomic DNA. TCRdb re-called the reads with MiXCR, one entry per CDR3 protein. The top ten clones hold 0.82% of a sample with just over 450,000 distinct CDR3 sequences, around 33% of them seen once. Patients chosen for sequencing had CD8+CD57+ cells that had expanded, as shown by flow cytometry. The germline CDR1 and CDR2 sequences are SNHLY and FYNNEI. This CDR3 spans 14 amino acids. Losses at the gene ends were 7 bases for V and 3 bases for J; bases not matched to a gene: 7.

This chain links TRBV2 with TRBJ1-2; 8 nucleotides line up with TRBD1. This clonotype was obtained from a human donor with aplastic anemia. The sample consisted of sorted CD4+, CD8+, or CD8+CD57+ T cells (not recorded which) from PBMCs. The CDR3 is CASKVPGQDYGYTF. The CDR3 DNA follows: TGTGCCAGCAAGGTCCCGGGACAGGACTATGGCTACACCTTC.